This T cell receptor beta chain is drawn from a study of radiation and T cells in renal cell carcinoma. Whole-study findings and limits: Baseline intratumoral clonotype presence is unknown without pretreatment biopsies. In blood, top tumor clones expanded by 2 weeks, shrinking by 4.

Comments on this clone: The antigen is undetermined.

V dropped 7 bases and J dropped 3; count of bases not matched to a gene: 8. CDR3 length: 14 amino acids. Germline assignment: CDR1 SQVTM and CDR2 ANQGSEA. Time point: blood 4 weeks post-SBRT, at nephrectomy. The treatment here: 15 Gy SBRT to primary tumor, nephrectomy 4 weeks later. Nephrectomy followed 15 Gy stereotactic body radiation by 4 weeks. This renal cell carcinoma was of the clear cell type. TCRdb keeps only in-frame clones here, not all; method: immunoSEQ multiplex PCR. The sample lists roughly 82,000 clones; 80% to 90% were seen once. The sample in question was blood, obtained from a patient whose treatment included radiotherapy and nephrectomy. V usage is TRBV29-1 and J usage is TRBJ2-2; TRBD1 agrees at 7 bases. The receptor was isolated from a woman in her seventies with renal cell carcinoma. The CDR3 protein is CSGRQGRDTGELFF. CDR3 in DNA: TGCAGCGGGCGACAGGGTAGAGACACCGGGGAGCTGTTTTTT.